The sequence of this T cell receptor (beta chain) was determined in a study of T cell repertoires in cytomegalovirus infection. Across the whole study: Matching HLA type and CMV infection were both indicated by public TCR beta signatures.

TCRdb analysed the reads with MiXCR anew, one entry per CDR3 protein. The table has a few hundred thousand distinct CDR3 sequences, about a sixth seen once. With regard to this clonotype: Its antigen is undetermined.

Study conclusions and caveats: People with CMV and the relevant HLA were identified by cumulative public TCR beta family frequency. Clonotypes of TCR beta that were HLA-C-restricted and CMV-specific dominated the ex vivo response.

The sequenced sample consisted of CD8+ T cells from PBMCs. The TCR comes from a human donor in good health (CMV status not recorded). Some clones in this sample may be carry-over from other donors' samples.

DNA of the CDR3: TGTGCCAGCACCTCCCTGCCGGGCCCGAACACCGGGGAGCTGTTTTTT. This encodes CASTSLPGPNTGELFF. V is TRBV6-2 or TRBV6-3 and J is TRBJ2-2, with D unresolved. In germline, CDR1 is MNHEY, CDR2 SVGEGT. CDR3 length: 16 amino acids. V was trimmed by 7 bases and J by 0 bases, leaving 15 bases between them.